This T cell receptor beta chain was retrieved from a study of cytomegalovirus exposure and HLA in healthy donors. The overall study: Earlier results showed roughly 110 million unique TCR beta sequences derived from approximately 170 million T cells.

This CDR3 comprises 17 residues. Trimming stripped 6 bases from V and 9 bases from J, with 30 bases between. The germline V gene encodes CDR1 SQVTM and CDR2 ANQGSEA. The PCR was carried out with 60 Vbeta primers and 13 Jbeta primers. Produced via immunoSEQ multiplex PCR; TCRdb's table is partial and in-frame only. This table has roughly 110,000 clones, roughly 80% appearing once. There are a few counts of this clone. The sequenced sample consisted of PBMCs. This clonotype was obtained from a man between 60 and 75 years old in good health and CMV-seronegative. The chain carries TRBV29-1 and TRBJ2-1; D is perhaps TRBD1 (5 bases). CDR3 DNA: TGCAGCGTCTTATCGCCCGCCTCCGGATTACAGGTTTTTGAGCAGTTCTTC. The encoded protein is CSVLSPASGLQVFEQFF.